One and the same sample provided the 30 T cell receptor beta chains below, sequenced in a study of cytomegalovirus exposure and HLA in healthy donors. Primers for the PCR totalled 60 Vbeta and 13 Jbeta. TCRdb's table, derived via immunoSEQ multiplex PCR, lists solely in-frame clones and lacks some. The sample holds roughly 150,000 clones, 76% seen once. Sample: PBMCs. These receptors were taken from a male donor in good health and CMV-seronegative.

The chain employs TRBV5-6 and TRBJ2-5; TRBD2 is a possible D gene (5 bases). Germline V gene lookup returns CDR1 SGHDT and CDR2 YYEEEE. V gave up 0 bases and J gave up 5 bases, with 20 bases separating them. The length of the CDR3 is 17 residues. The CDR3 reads CASSLGALQGSGETQYF. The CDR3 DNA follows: TGTGCCAGCAGCTTGGGGGCCCTTCAAGGGAGTGGGGAGACCCAGTACTTC.

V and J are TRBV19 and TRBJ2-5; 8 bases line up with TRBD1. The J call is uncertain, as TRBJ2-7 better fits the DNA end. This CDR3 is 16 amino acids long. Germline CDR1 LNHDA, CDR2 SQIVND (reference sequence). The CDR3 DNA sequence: TGTGCCAGTAGTCGGGTTGGCGGGACAGGAGCCTACGAGCAGTACTTC. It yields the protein CASSRVGGTGAYEQYF.

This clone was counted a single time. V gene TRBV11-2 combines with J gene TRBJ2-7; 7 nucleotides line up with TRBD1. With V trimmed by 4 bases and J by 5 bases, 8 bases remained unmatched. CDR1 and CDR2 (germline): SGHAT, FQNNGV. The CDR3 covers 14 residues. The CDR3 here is CASSSGTVLHEQYF. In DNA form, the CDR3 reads TGTGCCAGCAGCTCTGGGACAGTTCTCCACGAGCAGTACTTC.

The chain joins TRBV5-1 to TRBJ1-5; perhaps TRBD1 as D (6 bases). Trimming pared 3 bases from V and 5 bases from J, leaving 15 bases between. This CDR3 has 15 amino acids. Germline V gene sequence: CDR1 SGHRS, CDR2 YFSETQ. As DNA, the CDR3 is TGCGCCAGCAGCTGGACCGGGACACCCGATCAGCCCCAGCATTTT. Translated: CASSWTGTPDQPQHF.

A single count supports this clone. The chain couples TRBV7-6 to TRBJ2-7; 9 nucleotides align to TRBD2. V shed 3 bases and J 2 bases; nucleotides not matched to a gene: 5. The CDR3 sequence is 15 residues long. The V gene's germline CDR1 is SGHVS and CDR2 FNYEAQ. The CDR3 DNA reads TGTGCCAGCAGCTTCAGTAGCGGGGGAGCCTACGAGCAGTACTTC. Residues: CASSFSSGGAYEQYF.

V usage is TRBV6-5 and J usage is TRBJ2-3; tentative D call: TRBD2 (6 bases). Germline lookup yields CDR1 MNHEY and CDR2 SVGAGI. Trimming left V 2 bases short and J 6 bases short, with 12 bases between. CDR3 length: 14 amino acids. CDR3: CASSYRPAGDTQYF. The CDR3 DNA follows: TGTGCCAGCAGTTACAGGCCGGCGGGGGATACGCAGTATTTT.

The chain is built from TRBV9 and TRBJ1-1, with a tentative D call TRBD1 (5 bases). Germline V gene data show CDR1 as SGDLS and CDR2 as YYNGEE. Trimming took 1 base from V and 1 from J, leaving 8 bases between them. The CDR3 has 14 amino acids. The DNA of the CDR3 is TGTGCCAGCAGCGTACAGGGTGGGAACACTGAAGCTTTCTTT. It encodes CASSVQGGNTEAFF. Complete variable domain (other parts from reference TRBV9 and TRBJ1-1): DSGVTQTPKHLITATGQRVTLRCSPRSGDLSVYWYQQSLDQGLQFLIQYYNGEERAKGNILERFSAQQFPDLHSELNLSSLELGDSALYFCASSVQGGNTEAFFGQGTRLTVV.

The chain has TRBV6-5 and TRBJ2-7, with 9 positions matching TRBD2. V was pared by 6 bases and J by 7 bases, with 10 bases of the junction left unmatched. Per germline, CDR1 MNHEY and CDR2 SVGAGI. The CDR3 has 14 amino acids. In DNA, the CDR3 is TGTGCCAGCAGGGCTCCGGTTCTAGCGGGAGAGCAGTACTTC. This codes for CASRAPVLAGEQYF.

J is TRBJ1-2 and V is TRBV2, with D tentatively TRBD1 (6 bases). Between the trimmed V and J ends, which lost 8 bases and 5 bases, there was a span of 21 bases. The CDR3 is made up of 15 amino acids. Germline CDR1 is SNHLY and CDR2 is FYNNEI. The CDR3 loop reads CASDPSGAGVYGYTF. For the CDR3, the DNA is TGTGCCAGCGACCCTTCTGGGGCAGGGGTATATGGCTACACCTTC.

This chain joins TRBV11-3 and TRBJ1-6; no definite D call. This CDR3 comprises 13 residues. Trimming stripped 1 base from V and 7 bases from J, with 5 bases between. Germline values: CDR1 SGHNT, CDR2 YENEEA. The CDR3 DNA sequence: TGTGCCAGCAGCTTAGGAGGGAATTCACCCCTCCACTTT. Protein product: CASSLGGNSPLHF.

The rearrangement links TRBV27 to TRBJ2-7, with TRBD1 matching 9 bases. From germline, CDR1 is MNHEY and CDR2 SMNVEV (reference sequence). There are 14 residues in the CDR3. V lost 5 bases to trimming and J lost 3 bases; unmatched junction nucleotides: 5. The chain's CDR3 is CASSPTTGGYEQYF. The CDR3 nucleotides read TGTGCCAGCAGTCCTACGACAGGGGGCTACGAGCAGTACTTC.

Here the CDR3 reads CASSMVGMGEQYF. CDR3 DNA: TGTGCCAGTAGTATGGTCGGGATGGGAGAGCAGTACTTC. The gene calls are TRBV19 and TRBJ2-7, with TRBD2 as a possible D gene (5 bases). From germline, CDR1 is LNHDA and CDR2 SQIVND (reference sequence). Between the trimmed V and J ends, which lost 3 bases and 7 bases, there was a span of 13 bases. This CDR3 has 13 residues. The whole variable domain, filled in from reference TRBV19 and TRBJ2-7, reads DGGITQSPKYLFRKEGQNVTLSCEQNLNHDAMYWYRQDPGQGLRLIYYSQIVNDFQKGDIAEGYSVSREKKESFPLTVTSAQKNPTAFYLCASSMVGMGEQYFGPGTRLTVT.

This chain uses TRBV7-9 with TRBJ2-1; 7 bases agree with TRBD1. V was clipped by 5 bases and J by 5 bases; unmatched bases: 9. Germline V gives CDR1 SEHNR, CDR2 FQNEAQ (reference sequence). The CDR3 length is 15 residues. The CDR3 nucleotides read TGTGCCAGCAGCCATCACCGGGACAGTGACAATGAGCAGTTCTTC. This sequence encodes CASSHHRDSDNEQFF.

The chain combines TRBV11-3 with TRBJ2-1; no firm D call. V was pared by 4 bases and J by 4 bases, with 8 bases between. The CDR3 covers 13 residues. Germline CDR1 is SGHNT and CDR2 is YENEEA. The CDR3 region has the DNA TGTGCCAGCAGCTCTGGCCCGTACAATGAGCAGTTCTTC. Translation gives CASSSGPYNEQFF.

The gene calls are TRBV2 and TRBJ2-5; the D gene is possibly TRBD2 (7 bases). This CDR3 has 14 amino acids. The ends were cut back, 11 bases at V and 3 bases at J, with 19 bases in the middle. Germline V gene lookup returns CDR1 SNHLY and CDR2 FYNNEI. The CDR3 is CAAARGRGEETQYF. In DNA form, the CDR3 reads TGTGCCGCCGCCAGAGGGAGGGGGGAAGAGACCCAGTACTTC.

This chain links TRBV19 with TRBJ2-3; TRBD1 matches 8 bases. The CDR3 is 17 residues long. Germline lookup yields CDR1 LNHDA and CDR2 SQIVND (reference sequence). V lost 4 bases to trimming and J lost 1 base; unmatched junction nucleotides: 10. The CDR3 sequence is CASSTLPPGQGTDTQYF. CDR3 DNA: TGTGCCAGTAGTACCTTGCCGCCGGGACAGGGCACAGATACGCAGTATTTT.

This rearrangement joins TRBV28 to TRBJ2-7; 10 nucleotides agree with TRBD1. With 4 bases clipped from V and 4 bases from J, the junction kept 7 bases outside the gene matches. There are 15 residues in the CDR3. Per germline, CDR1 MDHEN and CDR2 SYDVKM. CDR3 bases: TGTGCCAGCAGTTCACAGACAGGGGGCTTATACGAGCAGTACTTC. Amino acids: CASSSQTGGLYEQYF.

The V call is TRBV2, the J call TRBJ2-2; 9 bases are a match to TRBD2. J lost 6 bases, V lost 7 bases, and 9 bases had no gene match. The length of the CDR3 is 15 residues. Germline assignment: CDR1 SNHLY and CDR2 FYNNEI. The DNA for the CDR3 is TGTGCCAGCAAAGGCGGGGGGGTACTAGCCGGGGAGCTGTTTTTT. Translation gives CASKGGGVLAGELFF.

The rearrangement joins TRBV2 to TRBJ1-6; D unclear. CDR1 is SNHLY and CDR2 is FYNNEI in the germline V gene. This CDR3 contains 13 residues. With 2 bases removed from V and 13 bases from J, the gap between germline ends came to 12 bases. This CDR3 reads CASSEWTRSPLHF. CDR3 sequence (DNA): TGTGCCAGCAGTGAATGGACTCGATCCCCCCTCCACTTT.

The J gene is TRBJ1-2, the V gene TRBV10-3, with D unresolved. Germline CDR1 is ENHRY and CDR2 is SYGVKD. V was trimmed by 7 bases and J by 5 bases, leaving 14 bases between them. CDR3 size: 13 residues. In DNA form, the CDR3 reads TGTGCCATCACCGGTCGAGGAATATATGGCTACACCTTC. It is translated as CAITGRGIYGYTF.

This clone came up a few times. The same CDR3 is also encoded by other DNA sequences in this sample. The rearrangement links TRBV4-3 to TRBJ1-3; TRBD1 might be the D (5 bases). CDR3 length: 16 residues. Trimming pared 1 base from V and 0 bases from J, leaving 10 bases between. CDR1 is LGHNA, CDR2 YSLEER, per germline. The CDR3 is CASSQARRGSGNTIYF. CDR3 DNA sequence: TGCGCCAGCAGCCAAGCGAGGAGGGGCTCTGGAAACACCATATATTTT.

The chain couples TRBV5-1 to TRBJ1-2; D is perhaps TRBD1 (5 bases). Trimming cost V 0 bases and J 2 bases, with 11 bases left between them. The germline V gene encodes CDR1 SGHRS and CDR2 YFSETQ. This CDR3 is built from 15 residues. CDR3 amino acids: CASSLETGGNYGYTF. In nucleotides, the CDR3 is TGCGCCAGCAGCTTGGAGACCGGGGGGAACTATGGCTACACCTTC.

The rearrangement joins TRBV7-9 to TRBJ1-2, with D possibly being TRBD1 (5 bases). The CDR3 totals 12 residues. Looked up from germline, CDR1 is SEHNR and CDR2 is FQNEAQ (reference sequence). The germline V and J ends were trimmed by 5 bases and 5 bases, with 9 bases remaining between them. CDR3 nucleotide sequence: TGTGCCAGCAGCCCGGAGGGGTATGGCTACACCTTC. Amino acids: CASSPEGYGYTF. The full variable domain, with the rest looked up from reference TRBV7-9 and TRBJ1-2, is DTGVSQNPRHKITKRGQNVTFRCDPISEHNRLYWYRQTLGQGPEFLTYFQNEAQLEKSRLLSDRFSAERPKGSFSTLEIQRTEQGDSAMYLCASSPEGYGYTFGSGTRLTVV.

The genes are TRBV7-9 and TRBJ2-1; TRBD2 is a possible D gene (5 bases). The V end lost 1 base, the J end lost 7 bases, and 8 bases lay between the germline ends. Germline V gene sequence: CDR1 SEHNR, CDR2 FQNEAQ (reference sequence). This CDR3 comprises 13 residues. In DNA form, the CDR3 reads TGTGCCAGCAGCTTAGGGACTCAGAATGAGCAGTTCTTC. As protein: CASSLGTQNEQFF.

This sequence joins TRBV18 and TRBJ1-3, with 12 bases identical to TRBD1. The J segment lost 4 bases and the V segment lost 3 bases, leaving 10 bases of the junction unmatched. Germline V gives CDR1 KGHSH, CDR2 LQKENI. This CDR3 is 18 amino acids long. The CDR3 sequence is CASSPASGQGARGNTIYF. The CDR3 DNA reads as TGTGCCAGCTCACCCGCCTCGGGACAGGGGGCGCGAGGAAACACCATATATTTT.

The CDR3 sequence is CASSPGNRGRGYGYTF. The CDR3 DNA follows: TGTGCCTCCAGCCCCGGGAACAGGGGGCGGGGCTATGGCTACACCTTC. This chain links TRBV28 with TRBJ1-2; 9 bases fit TRBD1. CDR3 size: 16 residues. The germline V gene has CDR1 MDHEN and CDR2 SYDVKM. The junction had 17 bases not matched to a gene; V was cut back by 11 bases and J by 4 bases.

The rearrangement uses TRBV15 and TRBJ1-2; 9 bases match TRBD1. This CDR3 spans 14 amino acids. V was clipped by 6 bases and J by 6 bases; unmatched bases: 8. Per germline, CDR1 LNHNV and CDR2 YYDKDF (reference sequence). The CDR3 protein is CATSPPDRGHGYTF. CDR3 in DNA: TGTGCCACCAGTCCCCCGGACAGGGGCCATGGCTACACCTTC.

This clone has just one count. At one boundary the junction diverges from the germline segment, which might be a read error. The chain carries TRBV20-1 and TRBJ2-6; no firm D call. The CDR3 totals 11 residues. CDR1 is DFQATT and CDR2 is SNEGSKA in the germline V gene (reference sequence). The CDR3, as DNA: TGCAGTGCTACTGGGCCCAACGTCCTGACTTTC. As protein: CSATGPNVLTF.

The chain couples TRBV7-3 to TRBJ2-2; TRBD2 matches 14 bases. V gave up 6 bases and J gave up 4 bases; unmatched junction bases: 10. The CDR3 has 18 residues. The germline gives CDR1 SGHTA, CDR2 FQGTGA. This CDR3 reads CASRAGTSGSIVTGELFF. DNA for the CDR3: TGTGCCAGCAGGGCCGGGACTAGCGGGAGTATTGTCACCGGGGAGCTGTTTTTT.

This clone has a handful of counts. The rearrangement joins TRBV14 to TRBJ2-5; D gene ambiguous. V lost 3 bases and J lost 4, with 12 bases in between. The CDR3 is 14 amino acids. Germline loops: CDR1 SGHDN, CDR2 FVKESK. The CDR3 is CASSHDGLRETQYF. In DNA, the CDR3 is TGTGCCAGCAGCCATGATGGTCTAAGAGAGACCCAGTACTTC. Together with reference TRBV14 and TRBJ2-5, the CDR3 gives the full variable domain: EAGVTQFPSHSVIEKGQTVTLRCDPISGHDNLYWYRRVMGKEIKFLLHFVKESKQDESGMPNNRFLAERTGGTYSTLKVQPAELEDSGVYFCASSHDGLRETQYFGPGTRLLVL.